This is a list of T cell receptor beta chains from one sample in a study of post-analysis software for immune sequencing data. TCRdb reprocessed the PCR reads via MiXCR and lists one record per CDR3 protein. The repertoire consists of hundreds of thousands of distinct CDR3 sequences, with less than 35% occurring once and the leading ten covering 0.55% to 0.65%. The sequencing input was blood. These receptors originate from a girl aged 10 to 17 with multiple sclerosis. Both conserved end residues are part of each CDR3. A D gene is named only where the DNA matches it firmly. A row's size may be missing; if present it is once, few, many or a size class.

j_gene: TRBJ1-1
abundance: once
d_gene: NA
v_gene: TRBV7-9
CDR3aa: CASSSTDSNTEAFF
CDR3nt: TGTGCCAGCAGCTCGACCGACAGTAACACTGAAGCTTTCTTT

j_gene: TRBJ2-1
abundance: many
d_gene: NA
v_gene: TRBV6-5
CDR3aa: CASSYDSGTEHNEQFF
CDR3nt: TGTGCCAGCAGTTACGATTCCGGGACGGAACACAATGAGCAGTTCTTC

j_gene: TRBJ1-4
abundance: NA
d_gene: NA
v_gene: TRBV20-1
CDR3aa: CSALVDEKLFF
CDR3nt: TGCAGTGCCCTCGTAGATGAAAAACTGTTTTTT

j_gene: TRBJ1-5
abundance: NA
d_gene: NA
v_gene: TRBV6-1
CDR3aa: CASSEDRNQPQHF
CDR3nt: TGTGCCAGCAGTGAAGACAGAAATCAGCCCCAGCATTTT

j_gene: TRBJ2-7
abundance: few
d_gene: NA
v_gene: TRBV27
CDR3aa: CASSSSGYRSLYEQYF
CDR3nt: TGTGCCAGCAGTTCGTCAGGGTACCGAAGTCTCTACGAGCAGTACTTC

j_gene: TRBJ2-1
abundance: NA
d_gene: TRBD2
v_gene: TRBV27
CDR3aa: CASTPGGPYNEQFF
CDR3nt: TGTGCCAGCACCCCGGGGGGGCCCTACAATGAGCAGTTCTTC

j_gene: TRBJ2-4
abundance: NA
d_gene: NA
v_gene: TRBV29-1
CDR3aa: CSRRGAKNIQYF
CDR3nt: TGCAGCAGGAGGGGGGCCAAAAACATTCAGTACTTC

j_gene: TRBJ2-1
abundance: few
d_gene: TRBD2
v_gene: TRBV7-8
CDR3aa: CASSGYGLAVAEQFF
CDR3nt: TGTGCCAGCAGCGGCTATGGACTAGCGGTGGCTGAGCAGTTCTTC

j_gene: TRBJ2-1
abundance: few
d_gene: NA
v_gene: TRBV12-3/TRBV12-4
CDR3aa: CASSLDGLGGEQFF
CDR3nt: TGTGCCAGCAGCCTTGACGGGCTGGGTGGTGAGCAGTTCTTC

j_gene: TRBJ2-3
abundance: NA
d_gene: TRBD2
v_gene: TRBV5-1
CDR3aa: CASMTSGRDTQYF
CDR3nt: TGCGCTAGCATGACGAGCGGGAGGGATACGCAGTATTTT

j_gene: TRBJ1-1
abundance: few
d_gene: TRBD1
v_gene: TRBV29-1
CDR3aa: CSVEGTAATEAFF
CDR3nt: TGCAGCGTTGAGGGGACAGCGGCCACTGAAGCTTTCTTT